The rows below give T cell receptor beta chains drawn from one sample of a study of T cell responses to AZD1222 COVID-19 vaccine. Assay: immunoSEQ multiplex PCR; the TCRdb copy retains only in-frame clones and omits some. Of roughly 120,000 clones listed, approximately 85% are singletons. This specimen was peripheral blood, taken on day 0 of AZD1222 vaccination. These receptors came from an adult in good health. Both conserved end residues are part of each CDR3. D genes are given only for firm matches. For some rows the clone size is stated as once, few or many, or as a class when expanded; others skip it.

d_gene: TRBD1; abundance: -; j_gene: TRBJ1-6; v_gene: TRBV18; CDR3nt: TGTGCCAGCTCATCCGGGACAGCCGTTTCTTATTATAATTCACCCCTCCACTTT; CDR3aa: CASSSGTAVSYYNSPLHF
d_gene: TRBD2; abundance: once; j_gene: TRBJ2-3; v_gene: TRBV5-1; CDR3nt: TGCGCCAGCAGAGAAGGCGGGGGGAGCACAGATACGCAGTATTTT; CDR3aa: CASREGGGSTDTQYF
d_gene: TRBD2; abundance: -; j_gene: TRBJ2-2; v_gene: TRBV7-6; CDR3nt: TGTGCCAGCGGCACTAGCGGGATGAACACCGGGGAGCTGTTTTTT; CDR3aa: CASGTSGMNTGELFF
d_gene: -; abundance: -; j_gene: TRBJ1-2; v_gene: TRBV28; CDR3nt: TGTGCCAGCAGTCCCCCAACAGGGAGCTATGGCTACACCTTC; CDR3aa: CASSPPTGSYGYTF
d_gene: -; abundance: -; j_gene: TRBJ1-5; v_gene: TRBV19; CDR3nt: TGTGCCAGTAGTGCAGACGGGAATAGCAATCAGCCCCAGCATTTT; CDR3aa: CASSADGNSNQPQHF
d_gene: -; abundance: -; j_gene: TRBJ1-6; v_gene: TRBV6-4; CDR3nt: TGTGCCAGCAGTGTAGATGTGAATAATTCACCCCTCCACTTT; CDR3aa: CASSVDVNNSPLHF
d_gene: -; abundance: many; j_gene: TRBJ2-7; v_gene: TRBV5-6; CDR3nt: TGTGCCAGCAGCTTGGAAGGTTATAGGACTGCCTACGAGCAGTACTTC; CDR3aa: CASSLEGYRTAYEQYF
d_gene: TRBD1; abundance: -; j_gene: TRBJ1-2; v_gene: TRBV7-9; CDR3nt: TGTGCCAGCAGCTCGAACAGGGGATCGTTCGGCTACACCTTC; CDR3aa: CASSSNRGSFGYTF
d_gene: TRBD1; abundance: -; j_gene: TRBJ1-4; v_gene: TRBV11-1; CDR3nt: TGTGCCAGCAGCACCCGACAGGGGAACGAAAAACTGTTTTTT; CDR3aa: CASSTRQGNEKLFF
d_gene: TRBD2; abundance: -; j_gene: TRBJ2-3; v_gene: TRBV7-2; CDR3nt: TGTGCCAGCAGCTTAGTTTTAGGAGCGGGAGCGGCAGATACGCAGTATTTT; CDR3aa: CASSLVLGAGAADTQYF
d_gene: TRBD1; abundance: -; j_gene: TRBJ1-1; v_gene: TRBV7-2; CDR3nt: TGTGCCAGCAGCGAAACCTTCAGGACAGGAGGGTTGAACGCTTTCTTT; CDR3aa: CASSETFRTGGLNAFF
d_gene: TRBD1; abundance: -; j_gene: TRBJ2-5; v_gene: TRBV9; CDR3nt: TGTGCCAGCAGCGTATCGACAGGGGAAGGGGAGACCCAGTACTTC; CDR3aa: CASSVSTGEGETQYF
d_gene: -; abundance: -; j_gene: TRBJ2-5; v_gene: TRBV18; CDR3nt: TGTGCCAGCTCACCGGCCGGGGGCCTGGAGACCCAGTACTTC; CDR3aa: CASSPAGGLETQYF
d_gene: TRBD1; abundance: -; j_gene: TRBJ1-4; v_gene: TRBV30; CDR3nt: TGTGCCTGGAGGGGGACAGCCACTAATGAAAAACTGTTTTTT; CDR3aa: CAWRGTATNEKLFF
d_gene: -; abundance: -; j_gene: TRBJ2-2; v_gene: TRBV28; CDR3nt: TGTGCCAGCAGAGGGGGGACCGGGGAGCTGTTTTTT; CDR3aa: CASRGGTGELFF